The 17 T cell receptor beta chains in this list originate from one sample, sequenced in a study of vaccination and CD4 T cells after COVID-19. Treatment defined: roughly ten-day PBMC culture with coronavirus spike peptide pools or control peptides (ViraFEST assay). An Oncomine TCR Beta short-read assay was used to sequence the DNA from cultured CD4+ T cells. Via MiXCR, TCRdb re-called the PCR reads, giving one row per CDR3 protein. The repertoire holds about 16,000 distinct CDR3 sequences, with about 45% as singletons. No antigen has been assigned to these receptors. Here the sequenced sample was CD4+ T cells from blood, cultured in vitro, taken after SARS-CoV-2 vaccination. All receptors come from a human donor who had recovered from COVID-19.

The chain carries TRBV24-1 and TRBJ2-1; 7 bases agree with TRBD1. Losses at the gene ends were 4 bases for V and 2 bases for J; bases not matched to a gene: 7. The CDR3 length is 16 residues. Germline CDR1 is KGHDR and CDR2 is SFDVKD. In nucleotides, the CDR3 is TGTGCCACCAGTGACAGGGGGACCGAGACCTACAATGAGCAGTTCTTC. It specifies CATSDRGTETYNEQFF.

This clonotype has only a few counts. This chain connects TRBV7-9 to TRBJ2-5, with D tentatively TRBD1 (5 bases). V lost 1 base and J lost 7, with 10 bases in between. CDR3 size: 13 residues. The germline gives CDR1 SEHNR, CDR2 FQNEAQ (reference sequence). The CDR3 is CASSLGLGRTQYF. The CDR3, as DNA: TGTGCCAGCAGCTTAGGGTTGGGGCGGACCCAGTACTTC.

V and J are TRBV6-5 and TRBJ1-3, with 10 bases lining up with TRBD1. CDR1 MNHEY and CDR2 SVGAGI come from the germline V gene. The CDR3 contains 16 residues. The trim removed 4 bases at V and 2 bases at J, leaving 5 bases unmatched. CDR3: CASSWAGQGTGNTIYF. CDR3 DNA: TGTGCCAGCAGTTGGGCGGGACAGGGGACTGGAAACACCATATATTTT.

The V gene is TRBV15, the J gene TRBJ1-1, with TRBD1 matching 7 bases. Germline CDR1 and CDR2: LNHNV and YYDKDF (reference sequence). The junction had 8 bases not matched to a gene; V was cut back by 3 bases and J by 7 bases. The CDR3 is 14 amino acids. The CDR3 DNA reads as TGTGCCACCAGCAGGAACAGGGGACACGATGAAGCTTTCTTT. This translates into CATSRNRGHDEAFF.

This sequence joins TRBV7-2 and TRBJ1-3; maybe TRBD1 (5 bases). The CDR3 totals 15 residues. Per germline, CDR1 SGHTA and CDR2 FQGNSA. Trimming pared 1 base from V and 2 bases from J, leaving 9 bases between. The CDR3: CASSLERGAGNTIYF. The CDR3 DNA reads as TGTGCCAGCAGCTTAGAGAGAGGGGCTGGAAACACCATATATTTT. Full variable domain (missing parts from reference TRBV7-2 and TRBJ1-3): GAGVSQSPSNKVTEKGKDVELRCDPISGHTALYWYRQSLGQGLEFLIYFQGNSAPDKSGLPSDRFSAERTGGSVSTLTIQRTQQEDSAVYLCASSLERGAGNTIYFGEGSWLTVV.

In its sample, this clonotype was seen a few times. The V call is TRBV20-1, the J call TRBJ2-1; D remains ambiguous. Trimming cost V 1 base and J 2 bases, with 12 bases left between them. Looked up from germline, CDR1 is DFQATT and CDR2 is SNEGSKA (reference sequence). The CDR3 covers 15 residues. CDR3 coding DNA: TGCAGTGCTAGAGGGCCTACCGGAACCTACAATGAGCAGTTCTTC. This sequence encodes CSARGPTGTYNEQFF.

The chain couples TRBV15 to TRBJ2-1, with D perhaps being TRBD1 or TRBD2 (5 bases each). V was pared by 4 bases and J by 6 bases, with 16 bases between. The CDR3 totals 15 residues. Germline CDR1 and CDR2: LNHNV and YYDKDF (reference sequence). CDR3 in DNA: TGTGCCACCAGCAACCGGGACCGAAACTCCAATGAGCAGTTCTTC. This sequence encodes CATSNRDRNSNEQFF.

The chain combines TRBV6-2 or TRBV6-3 with TRBJ1-1; no clear D gene. Looked up from germline, CDR1 is MNHEY and CDR2 is SVGEGT. With 2 bases removed from V and 0 bases from J, the gap between germline ends came to 1 base. The CDR3 has 12 amino acids. As DNA, the CDR3 is TGTGCCAGCAGTTACGTGAACACTGAAGCTTTCTTT. It encodes CASSYVNTEAFF.

Here the CDR3 reads CASSPGQGASLKYLFF. CDR3 bases: TGTGCCAGCTCACCGGGACAGGGGGCCAGCTTGAAGTATCTGTTTTTT. The chain joins TRBV18 to TRBJ1-4; 12 nucleotides agree with TRBD1. Trimming took 3 bases from V and 14 from J; bases not matched to a gene: 13. Germline CDR1 and CDR2: KGHSH and LQKENI. The CDR3 is made up of 16 amino acids.

This clonotype was detected only once. The rearrangement links TRBV30 to TRBJ1-3; D perhaps matches TRBD1 (6 bases). The V end was cut by 0 bases, the J end by 2 bases, with 14 bases between. Germline V gives CDR1 GTSNPN, CDR2 SVGIG (reference sequence). This CDR3 is 16 amino acids long. The CDR3 nucleotides are TGTGCCTGGAGTGTCCACACAGGGTCCCCTGGAAACACCATATATTTT. Translated: CAWSVHTGSPGNTIYF.

This sequence joins TRBV28 and TRBJ1-5; D call uncertain. The CDR3 extends over 15 amino acids. Trimming cost V 8 bases and J 3 bases, with 17 bases left between them. Germline loops: CDR1 MDHEN, CDR2 SYDVKM. The CDR3 nucleotides read TGTGCCAGCCGTAAAGGAGCGCCCGTCAATCAGCCCCAGCATTTT. As protein: CASRKGAPVNQPQHF.

The gene calls are TRBV6-2 or TRBV6-3 and TRBJ2-3; perhaps TRBD1 as D (5 bases). CDR3 size: 11 residues. Germline loops: CDR1 MNHEY, CDR2 SVGEGT. Deletions cut 11 bases from V and 1 base from J, with 7 bases between. The CDR3 DNA reads TGTGCCTCAGGGCGCACAGATACGCAGTATTTT. It is translated as CASGRTDTQYF.

The chain uses TRBV7-6 and TRBJ2-7; 10 nucleotides match TRBD2. The V and J ends lost 5 bases and 1 base, in that order; junction bases with no gene match: 5. This CDR3 region has 15 residues. Germline loops: CDR1 SGHVS, CDR2 FNYEAQ. CDR3 DNA: TGTGCCAGCAGCAGGGGACTAGCGCTATCCTACGAGCAGTACTTC. It is translated as CASSRGLALSYEQYF.

The genes are TRBV6-2 or TRBV6-3 and TRBJ2-2, with 9 positions matching TRBD2. This CDR3 comprises 17 residues. The V gene end was trimmed by 6 bases and the J gene end by 7 bases; junction bases not matched to a gene: 15. In germline, CDR1 is MNHEY, CDR2 SVGEGT. For the CDR3, the DNA is TGTGCCAGCAGCCGCCCTTTAGCGGGAGTCCCACGCGGGGAGCTGTTTTTT. Amino acid sequence: CASSRPLAGVPRGELFF.

This sequence joins TRBV20-1 and TRBJ2-1; 14 bases line up with TRBD2. J was trimmed by 5 bases and V by 7 bases; bases with no gene match: 10. The germline V gene has CDR1 DFQATT and CDR2 SNEGSKA (reference sequence). This CDR3 contains 16 residues. Here the CDR3 reads CSVRGTSGSVHNEQFF. CDR3 nucleotide sequence: TGCAGTGTTAGGGGGACTAGCGGGAGCGTCCACAATGAGCAGTTCTTC.

The chain carries TRBV5-4 and TRBJ2-5; possible D gene TRBD1, 5 bases. Germline V gene data show CDR1 as SGHNT and CDR2 as YYREEE (reference sequence). CDR3 length: 13 amino acids. Trimming cost V 2 bases and J 4 bases, with 9 bases left between them. The CDR3 DNA sequence: TGTGCCAGCAGCTTCAAAGGGGTAGAGACCCAGTACTTC. This sequence encodes CASSFKGVETQYF.

This clonotype was observed a few times. The chain has TRBV24-1 and TRBJ2-7, with no clear D. V was clipped by 9 bases and J by 0 bases, with 5 bases between them. In germline, CDR1 is KGHDR, CDR2 SFDVKD. CDR3 length equals 11 residues. The chain's CDR3 is CATGNSYEQYF. For the CDR3, the DNA is TGTGCCACCGGCAACTCCTACGAGCAGTACTTC.